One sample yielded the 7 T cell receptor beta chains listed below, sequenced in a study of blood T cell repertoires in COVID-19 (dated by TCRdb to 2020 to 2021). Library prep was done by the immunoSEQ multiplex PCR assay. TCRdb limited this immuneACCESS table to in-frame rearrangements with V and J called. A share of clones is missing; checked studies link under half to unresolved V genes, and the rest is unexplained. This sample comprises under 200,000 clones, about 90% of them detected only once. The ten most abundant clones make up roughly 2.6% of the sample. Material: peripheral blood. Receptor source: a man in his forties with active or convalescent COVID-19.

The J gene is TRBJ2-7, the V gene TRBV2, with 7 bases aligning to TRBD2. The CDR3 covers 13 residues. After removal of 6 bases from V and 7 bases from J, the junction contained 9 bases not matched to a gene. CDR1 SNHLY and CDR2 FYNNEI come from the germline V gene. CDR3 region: CASRPGGSREQYF. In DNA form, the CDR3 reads TGTGCCAGCAGGCCCGGGGGGAGTCGGGAGCAGTACTTC.

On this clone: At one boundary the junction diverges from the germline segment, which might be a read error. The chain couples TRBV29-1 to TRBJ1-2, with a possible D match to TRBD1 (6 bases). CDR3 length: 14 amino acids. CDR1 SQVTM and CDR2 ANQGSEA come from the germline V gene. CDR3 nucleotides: TGCAGCGTTGAAGTGCTGACAGGTAACTCTGGCTACACCTTC. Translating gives CSVEVLTGNSGYTF.

The CDR3 loop reads CASSYSQRGNEQFF. The CDR3 DNA reads as TGTGCCAGCAGTTATTCGCAGCGCGGTAATGAGCAGTTCTTC. This sequence joins TRBV6-6 and TRBJ2-1, with D unresolved. CDR1 MNHNY and CDR2 SVGAGI come from the germline V gene (reference sequence). The CDR3 runs 14 residues. The V end lost 3 bases, the J end lost 7 bases, and 13 bases lay between the germline ends.

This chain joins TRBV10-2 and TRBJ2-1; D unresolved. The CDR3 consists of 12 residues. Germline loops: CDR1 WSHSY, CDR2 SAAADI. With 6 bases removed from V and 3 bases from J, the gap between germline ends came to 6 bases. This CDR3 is CASSPNYNEQFF. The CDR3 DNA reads TGCGCCAGCAGCCCAAACTACAATGAGCAGTTCTTC.

CDR3 amino acids: CASSLGPGGAGDTQYF. The CDR3, as DNA: TGTGCCAGCAGCTTAGGTCCAGGGGGCGCGGGAGATACGCAGTATTTT. The gene calls are TRBV7-2 and TRBJ2-3; 8 bases line up with TRBD1. This CDR3 contains 16 residues. Germline CDR1 and CDR2: SGHTA and FQGNSA. V was pared by 1 base and J by 5 bases, with 8 bases of the junction left unmatched.

DNA of the CDR3: TGCGCCAGCAGTACAACTACTAGCACAGATACGCAGTATTTT. This encodes CASSTTTSTDTQYF. V is TRBV5-1 and J is TRBJ2-3; the D is unclear. There are 14 residues in the CDR3. Trimming stripped 5 bases from V and 0 bases from J, with 10 bases between. In germline, CDR1 is SGHRS, CDR2 YFSETQ.

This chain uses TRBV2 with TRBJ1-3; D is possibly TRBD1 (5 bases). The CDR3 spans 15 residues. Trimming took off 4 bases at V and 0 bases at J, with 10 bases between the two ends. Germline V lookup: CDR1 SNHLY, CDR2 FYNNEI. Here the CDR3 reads CASSGGPTSGNTIYF. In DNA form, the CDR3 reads TGTGCCAGCAGTGGGGGCCCAACCTCTGGAAACACCATATATTTT.